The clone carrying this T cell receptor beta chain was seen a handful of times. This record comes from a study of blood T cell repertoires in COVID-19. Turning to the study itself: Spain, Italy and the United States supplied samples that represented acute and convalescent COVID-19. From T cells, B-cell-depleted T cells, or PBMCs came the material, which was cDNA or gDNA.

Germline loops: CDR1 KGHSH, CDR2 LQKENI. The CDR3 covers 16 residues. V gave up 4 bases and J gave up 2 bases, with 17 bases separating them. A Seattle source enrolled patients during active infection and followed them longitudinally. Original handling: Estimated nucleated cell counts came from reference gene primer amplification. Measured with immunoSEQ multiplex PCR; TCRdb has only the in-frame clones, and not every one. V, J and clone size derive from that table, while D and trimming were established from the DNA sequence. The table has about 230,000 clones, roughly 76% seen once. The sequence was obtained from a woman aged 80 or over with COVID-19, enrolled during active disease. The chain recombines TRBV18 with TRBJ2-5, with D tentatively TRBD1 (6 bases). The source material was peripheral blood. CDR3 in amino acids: CASSLRDNTGQETQYF. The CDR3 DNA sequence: TGTGCCAGCTCACTCAGGGACAATACGGGGCAAGAGACCCAGTACTTC.